These 17 T cell receptor beta chains were all obtained from the same sample, sequenced in a study of blood T cell repertoires in COVID-19. Data came from immunoSEQ multiplex PCR; TCRdb stores just in-frame clones and leaves some out. Among a few hundred thousand clones listed, roughly 84% were seen once. Sequencing was done on a sample of PBMCs or T cells enriched from blood (not recorded which). These receptors all stem from a man aged 45-65 years who had recovered from COVID-19.

The rearrangement links TRBV19 to TRBJ1-5, with D maybe TRBD1 (6 bases). V lost 0 bases and J 6 bases, leaving 18 bases between the germline ends. The CDR3 extends over 17 amino acids. Germline assignment: CDR1 LNHDA and CDR2 SQIVND (reference sequence). CDR3 in amino acids: CASSIDLGGAGTQPQHF. The CDR3 region has the DNA TGTGCCAGTAGTATAGATCTCGGGGGGGCTGGCACTCAGCCCCAGCATTTT.

The gene calls are TRBV18 and TRBJ2-7; D may be TRBD1 (5 bases). V lost 0 bases, J lost 2 bases, and 14 bases lay in between. The CDR3 loop spans 16 amino acids. Germline CDR1 and CDR2: KGHSH and LQKENI. Here the CDR3 reads CASSPPGRVQTYEQYF. DNA of the CDR3: TGTGCCAGCTCACCACCGGGCAGGGTCCAAACCTACGAGCAGTACTTC.

The chain uses TRBV10-3 and TRBJ2-2; 8 bases line up with TRBD2. CDR3 length equals 14 residues. Germline loops: CDR1 ENHRY, CDR2 SYGVKD. V lost 8 bases and J lost 1; bases outside the gene matches: 3. The CDR3 sequence is CAIFAGGNTGELFF. The CDR3 DNA follows: TGTGCCATCTTCGCGGGAGGGAACACCGGGGAGCTGTTTTTT.

The chain joins TRBV5-1 to TRBJ1-2, with TRBD1 identical over 11 bases. CDR3 size: 13 residues. The J segment lost 6 bases and the V segment lost 7 bases, leaving 5 bases of the junction unmatched. Per germline, CDR1 SGHRS and CDR2 YFSETQ. The CDR3 region has the DNA TGCGCCAGCGAACCGGGACAGGGGGATGGCTACACCTTC. Translating it yields CASEPGQGDGYTF.

This chain links TRBV11-2 with TRBJ1-5; D gene ambiguous. V lost 0 bases and J lost 3, with 6 bases in between. The CDR3 sequence is 14 residues long. Per germline, CDR1 SGHAT and CDR2 FQNNGV. The DNA of the CDR3 is TGTGCCAGCAGCTTAGAGCGGGTCAATCAGCCCCAGCATTTT. Its translation: CASSLERVNQPQHF.

The chain links TRBV29-1 to TRBJ1-2, with 7 bases lining up with TRBD1. The CDR3 is 16 amino acids. Germline V gene data show CDR1 as SQVTM and CDR2 as ANQGSEA. With V trimmed by 3 bases and J by 0 bases, 10 bases remained unmatched. CDR3 DNA sequence: TGCAGCGTTGACCCGGACCGGGACAGAGCTAACTATGGCTACACCTTC. This sequence encodes CSVDPDRDRANYGYTF.

The chain links TRBV10-3 to TRBJ1-4; TRBD1 agrees at 9 bases. V lost 7 bases, J lost 4 bases, and 10 bases stayed unmatched. CDR1 and CDR2 (germline): ENHRY, SYGVKD. The CDR3 extends over 16 amino acids. CDR3 sequence: CAIKPGQGLSNEKLFF. As DNA, the CDR3 is TGTGCCATCAAACCGGGACAGGGATTGAGTAATGAAAAACTGTTTTTT.

This clone was seen more than once but under ten times. The chain joins TRBV7-9 to TRBJ2-5; D perhaps matches TRBD1 (5 bases). CDR1 is SEHNR and CDR2 is FQNEAQ in the germline V gene (reference sequence). V lost 0 bases and J 3 bases, leaving 11 bases between the germline ends. This CDR3 spans 15 amino acids. CDR3 sequence reads: CASSLARPGKETQYF. The CDR3 DNA sequence: TGTGCCAGCAGCTTAGCGAGGCCAGGGAAAGAGACCCAGTACTTC.

This chain uses TRBV6-5 with TRBJ1-5, with 9 bases identical to TRBD1. Germline lookup yields CDR1 MNHEY and CDR2 SVGAGI. This CDR3 region has 15 residues. V lost 10 bases to trimming and J lost 3 bases; unmatched junction nucleotides: 10. In DNA, the CDR3 is TGTGCCACCTCCTCTGGGACAGGGAACAATCAGCCCCAGCATTTT. Residues: CATSSGTGNNQPQHF.

The chain employs TRBV2 and TRBJ2-1, with 9 bases fitting TRBD2. V gave up 6 bases and J gave up 4 bases; unmatched junction bases: 10. There are 16 residues in the CDR3. The germline V gene encodes CDR1 SNHLY and CDR2 FYNNEI. CDR3 nucleotide sequence: TGTGCCAGCAGCCCCCCGGGTAGCGGGAGTTACAATGAGCAGTTCTTC. It is translated as CASSPPGSGSYNEQFF.

The rearrangement joins TRBV2 to TRBJ2-2; unclear D gene. The CDR3 has 15 amino acids. V lost 3 bases and J 0 bases, leaving 8 bases between the germline ends. In germline, CDR1 is SNHLY, CDR2 FYNNEI. The CDR3 protein is CASSEGRSNTGELFF. The CDR3 region has the DNA TGTGCCAGCAGTGAGGGCAGGTCGAACACCGGGGAGCTGTTTTTT. Full variable domain (missing parts from reference TRBV2 and TRBJ2-2): EPEVTQTPSHQVTQMGQEVILRCVPISNHLYFYWYRQILGQKVEFLVSFYNNEISEKSEIFDDQFSVERPDGSNFTLKIRSTKLEDSAMYFCASSEGRSNTGELFFGEGSRLTVL.

This clone was detected ten times or more. The chain links TRBV14 to TRBJ1-5; 7 bases align to TRBD1. Trimming took 5 bases from V and 1 from J; bases not matched to a gene: 11. The germline V gene encodes CDR1 SGHDN and CDR2 FVKESK. The CDR3 has 17 amino acids. CDR3: CASSGTARGRSNQPQHF. The CDR3 DNA follows: TGTGCCAGCAGCGGGACAGCCAGGGGACGGAGCAATCAGCCCCAGCATTTT.

CDR3 sequence reads: CASTLRSMNTEAFF. DNA of the CDR3: TGTGCCAGCACCCTGCGATCGATGAACACTGAAGCTTTCTTT. This rearrangement joins TRBV5-4 to TRBJ1-1, with D unresolved. The CDR3 is 14 residues long. Germline lookup yields CDR1 SGHNT and CDR2 YYREEE (reference sequence). Trimming shortened V by 6 bases and J by 0 bases, and 12 bases separated the two germline ends.

The genes are TRBV7-9 and TRBJ2-3; 8 bases align to TRBD2. The CDR3 extends over 19 amino acids. CDR1 is SEHNR and CDR2 is FQNEAQ in the germline V gene (reference sequence). After removal of 1 base from V and 4 bases from J, the junction contained 16 bases not matched to a gene. CDR3 sequence reads: CASSLVPSGTRPSADTQYF. In DNA, the CDR3 is TGTGCCAGCAGCTTAGTCCCATCCGGGACTAGACCCTCCGCAGATACGCAGTATTTT.

The CDR3 coding sequence is TGTGCCGTTCACAGGGGGGGCGAGCAGTACTTC. It encodes CAVHRGGEQYF. The chain links TRBV25-1 to TRBJ2-7; D possibly corresponds to TRBD1 (8 bases). The germline gives CDR1 MGHDK, CDR2 SYGVNS. The CDR3 has 11 amino acids. The V gene lost 11 bases and the J gene lost 6 bases, with 14 bases spanning the gap.

The V and J genes are TRBV28 and TRBJ2-7; perhaps TRBD2 as D (5 bases). The CDR3 runs 14 residues. V shed 6 bases and J shed 3 bases, with 15 bases lying between them. From germline, CDR1 is MDHEN and CDR2 SYDVKM. CDR3 amino acids: CASSRLTRYYEQYF. For the CDR3, the DNA is TGTGCCAGCAGCCGCCTTACTAGATACTACGAGCAGTACTTC.

This clone has just one count. V gene TRBV11-2 combines with J gene TRBJ2-7; D is ambiguous. The V gene lost 4 bases and the J gene lost 3 bases, with 10 bases spanning the gap. The CDR3 spans 13 residues. The germline gives CDR1 SGHAT, CDR2 FQNNGV. The DNA for the CDR3 is TGTGCCAGCAGCTCGGGTACCATCTACGAGCAGTACTTC. This gives the protein CASSSGTIYEQYF. The variable domain in full, completed from reference TRBV11-2 and TRBJ2-7, reads EAGVAQSPRYKIIEKRQSVAFWCNPISGHATLYWYQQILGQGPKLLIQFQNNGVVDDSQLPKDRFSAERLKGVDSTLKIQPAKLEDSAVYLCASSSGTIYEQYFGPGTRLTVT.